These 29 T cell receptor beta chains came from one sample sequenced in a study of shared clonotypes between healthy human individuals. Selected positively for CCR7 and CD45RO-negative, naive CD8 cells excluded terminally differentiated effector memory CD45RA+ cells. Produced via immunoSEQ multiplex PCR; TCRdb's table is partial and in-frame only. Of some 2 million clones listed, about 95% are singletons. Sequencing was carried out using naive CD8+ T cells sorted from blood. Receptors originate from a man younger than 30 in good health.

The chain combines TRBV2 with TRBJ2-2; TRBD1 is a possible D gene (5 bases). CDR1 SNHLY and CDR2 FYNNEI come from the germline V gene. Trimming removed 3 bases at V and 0 bases at J, with 8 bases between. This CDR3 contains 15 residues. CDR3 protein: CASSDAGTNTGELFF. In DNA, the CDR3 is TGTGCCAGCAGTGATGCAGGGACGAACACCGGGGAGCTGTTTTTT.

The J gene is TRBJ2-5, the V gene TRBV4-3; possible D gene TRBD2, 6 bases. V was clipped by 3 bases and J by 0 bases, with 8 bases between them. This CDR3 comprises 14 residues. Germline CDR1 and CDR2: LGHNA and YSLEER. CDR3 residues: CASSQTRDQETQYF. DNA for the CDR3: TGCGCCAGCAGCCAGACTAGGGACCAAGAGACCCAGTACTTC.

J is TRBJ2-2 and V is TRBV11-1; the match to TRBD1 covers 7 bases. CDR1 and CDR2 (germline): SGHAT, FQDESV (reference sequence). V dropped 5 bases and J dropped 4; count of bases not matched to a gene: 7. This CDR3 has 15 amino acids. In nucleotides, the CDR3 is TGTGCCAGCAGCCTAGGGGCAGGGGGCACCGGGGAGCTGTTTTTT. This gives the protein CASSLGAGGTGELFF. Based on the CDR3 plus reference TRBV11-1 and TRBJ2-2, the full variable domain is EAEVAQSPRYKITEKSQAVAFWCDPISGHATLYWYRQILGQGPELLVQFQDESVVDDSQLPKDRFSAERLKGVDSTLKIQPAELGDSAMYLCASSLGAGGTGELFFGEGSRLTVL.

CDR3 in amino acids: CASSIRQYNEQFF. The CDR3 DNA sequence: TGTGCCAGTAGTATCCGTCAGTACAATGAGCAGTTCTTC. The chain joins TRBV19 to TRBJ2-1; D unresolved. The CDR3 runs to 13 residues. Germline assignment: CDR1 LNHDA and CDR2 SQIVND (reference sequence). The V end was cut by 3 bases, the J end by 4 bases, with 7 bases between.

This chain connects TRBV7-9 to TRBJ2-3; D remains unclear. V dropped 4 bases and J dropped 0 bases, with 8 bases sitting between them. Germline assignment: CDR1 SEHNR and CDR2 FQNEAQ (reference sequence). This CDR3 comprises 14 residues. For the CDR3, the DNA is TGTGCCAGCAGCTGGCGCCCCAGCACAGATACGCAGTATTTT. Translated, it gives CASSWRPSTDTQYF.

Worth noting for this clone: At the DNA level, this CDR3 is encoded by other sequences in the same sample as well. This chain joins TRBV30 and TRBJ2-7; the D is unclear. CDR3 length equals 12 residues. CDR1 GTSNPN and CDR2 SVGIG come from the germline V gene (reference sequence). Trimming took 3 bases from V and 6 from J, leaving 12 bases between them. The CDR3 sequence is CAWRGPAVEQYF. The CDR3 nucleotides read TGTGCCTGGAGGGGCCCGGCAGTCGAGCAGTACTTC.

This clone was seen only a few times. The V and J genes are TRBV6-1 and TRBJ2-7, with a weak D call TRBD1 (5 bases). Germline lookup yields CDR1 MNHNS and CDR2 SASEGT. Trimming stripped 1 base from V and 0 bases from J, with 13 bases between. CDR3 size: 16 residues. The CDR3 nucleotides read TGTGCCAGCAGTGAAGAGCCACAGGCCAGCTCCTACGAGCAGTACTTC. Translation gives CASSEEPQASSYEQYF.

The chain combines TRBV9 with TRBJ2-7; D perhaps matches TRBD2 (6 bases). V dropped 3 bases and J dropped 6 bases, with 13 bases sitting between them. CDR3 length: 13 residues. Looked up from germline, CDR1 is SGDLS and CDR2 is YYNGEE. CDR3 region: CASSGPREIEQYF. The CDR3 nucleotides read TGTGCCAGCAGCGGACCCCGGGAGATCGAGCAGTACTTC.

The chain couples TRBV11-2 to TRBJ2-7; D uncertain. Deletions cut 8 bases from V and 3 bases from J, with 5 bases between. The CDR3 has 10 amino acids. Per the germline V gene, CDR1 is SGHAT and CDR2 is FQNNGV. The CDR3 loop reads CASGYYEQYF. The CDR3 DNA is TGTGCCAGCGGCTACTACGAGCAGTACTTC.

This chain uses TRBV7-9 with TRBJ1-1; maybe TRBD1 (6 bases). V was clipped by 2 bases and J by 1 base, with 14 bases between them. The CDR3 has 16 amino acids. Per germline, CDR1 SEHNR and CDR2 FQNEAQ (reference sequence). CDR3: CASSLSWGLGNTEAFF. As DNA, the CDR3 is TGTGCCAGCAGCTTATCATGGGGGCTGGGGAACACTGAAGCTTTCTTT.

The chain combines TRBV27 with TRBJ1-4; D unresolved. Germline CDR1 and CDR2: MNHEY and SMNVEV (reference sequence). The length of the CDR3 is 16 residues. V shed 5 bases and J shed 7 bases, with 20 bases lying between them. CDR3 residues: CASSLYPGLLGEKLFF. The CDR3 DNA reads TGTGCCAGCAGTCTCTACCCGGGCCTCCTGGGTGAAAAACTGTTTTTT. Filled out from reference TRBV27 and TRBJ1-4, the complete variable domain reads EAQVTQNPRYLITVTGKKLTVTCSQNMNHEYMSWYRQDPGLGLRQIYYSMNVEVTDKGDVPEGYKVSRKEKRNFPLILESPSPNQTSLYFCASSLYPGLLGEKLFFGSGTQLSVL.

The genes are TRBV6-1 and TRBJ2-1; D is possibly TRBD2 (5 bases). Germline CDR1 MNHNS, CDR2 SASEGT. Trimming took 6 bases from V and 5 from J, leaving 11 bases between them. The CDR3 loop spans 13 amino acids. CDR3 sequence (DNA): TGTGCCAGCAGCCTGGTCGGGAACAATGAGCAGTTCTTC. Translating it yields CASSLVGNNEQFF.

The rearrangement uses TRBV5-8 and TRBJ1-3, with a weak D call TRBD1 (5 bases). With 5 bases removed from V and 0 bases from J, the gap between germline ends came to 15 bases. The CDR3 consists of 16 residues. Germline CDR1 is SGHTS and CDR2 is YDEGEE. CDR3 DNA: TGTGCCAGCAGTTTTTATTCCGGGGGCTCTGGAAACACCATATATTTT. Protein product: CASSFYSGGSGNTIYF.

Points on this clone: This same CDR3 is encoded by further DNA sequences in the sample. The chain recombines TRBV27 with TRBJ1-5; D is unresolved. V shed 2 bases and J shed 1 base, with 6 bases lying between them. Germline V gene lookup returns CDR1 MNHEY and CDR2 SMNVEV (reference sequence). The CDR3 consists of 14 residues. The CDR3 is CASSLAGSNQPQHF. CDR3 in DNA: TGTGCCAGCAGTTTAGCCGGGAGCAATCAGCCCCAGCATTTT.

This clone turned up a few times. J is TRBJ2-2 and V is TRBV5-6, with D unclear. V shed 4 bases and J shed 6 bases, with 13 bases lying between them. The CDR3 sequence is 14 residues long. The V gene's germline CDR1 is SGHDT and CDR2 YYEEEE. The CDR3, as DNA: TGTGCCAGCAGCCCACCGGTTGTTCCCGGGGAGCTGTTTTTT. It yields the protein CASSPPVVPGELFF.

This chain connects TRBV5-1 to TRBJ2-5; TRBD2 aligns across 7 bases. The germline V gene encodes CDR1 SGHRS and CDR2 YFSETQ. This CDR3 comprises 13 residues. V was clipped by 4 bases and J by 5 bases; unmatched bases: 5. The CDR3 loop reads CASSLTSAETQYF. The CDR3 nucleotides read TGCGCCAGCAGCCTTACTAGCGCTGAGACCCAGTACTTC.

Note on this clone: A much larger clone lies one base from this, so it may be a read error. The same CDR3 is also encoded by other DNA sequences in this sample. This chain joins TRBV9 and TRBJ1-1; D not resolved. The CDR3 is made up of 13 amino acids. V was pared by 0 bases and J by 4 bases, with 7 bases between. CDR1 is SGDLS and CDR2 is YYNGEE in the germline V gene. The CDR3 region has the DNA TGTGCCAGCAGCGTAGGGGTAGGCACTGAAGCTTTCTTT. It yields the protein CASSVGVGTEAFF.

This clone appeared once. The chain couples TRBV5-4 to TRBJ2-7, with 7 nucleotides matching TRBD2. CDR1 and CDR2 (germline): SGHNT, YYREEE (reference sequence). This CDR3 is built from 15 residues. J lost 5 bases, V lost 2 bases, and 10 bases had no gene match. CDR3 bases: TGTGCCAGCAGCTTTGAGCGGGAATCACATAACGAGCAGTACTTC. It encodes CASSFERESHNEQYF.

The chain joins TRBV7-6 to TRBJ2-5; 8 nucleotides align to TRBD1. V lost 1 base and J lost 3; bases outside the gene matches: 4. The CDR3 extends over 15 amino acids. Germline lookup yields CDR1 SGHVS and CDR2 FNYEAQ. As DNA, the CDR3 is TGTGCCAGCAGCTTAGAGGCAGGGGGCAAAGAGACCCAGTACTTC. It yields the protein CASSLEAGGKETQYF.

This sequence joins TRBV5-1 and TRBJ2-7; no reliable D call. Looked up from germline, CDR1 is SGHRS and CDR2 is YFSETQ. V was shortened by 5 bases and J by 4 bases, with 10 bases between the two germline ends. This CDR3 contains 12 residues. CDR3 protein: CASRGSRYEQYF. The CDR3 nucleotides read TGCGCCAGCAGGGGCAGCAGATACGAGCAGTACTTC.

CDR3 protein: CASSPPGGTEAFF. The CDR3 DNA reads TGCGCCAGCAGCCCCCCTGGGGGCACTGAAGCTTTCTTT. The chain has TRBV4-3 and TRBJ1-1, with D perhaps matching TRBD1 (5 bases). The CDR3 spans 13 residues. CDR1 LGHNA and CDR2 YSLEER come from the germline V gene. The germline V and J ends were trimmed by 4 bases and 4 bases, with 10 bases remaining between them.

This sequence joins TRBV28 and TRBJ2-7; 9 bases are a match to TRBD1. Germline V gene lookup returns CDR1 MDHEN and CDR2 SYDVKM. This CDR3 spans 15 amino acids. V shed 6 bases, J shed 2 bases, and the junction held 8 bases outside the gene matches. CDR3 amino acids: CASSADRGVPYEQYF. DNA for the CDR3: TGTGCCAGCAGCGCCGACAGGGGGGTCCCCTACGAGCAGTACTTC.

This clone was observed once. The same CDR3 is also encoded by other DNA sequences in this sample. V and J are TRBV7-9 and TRBJ2-7; D is undetermined. Trimming stripped 1 base from V and 5 bases from J, with 3 bases between. Per the germline V gene, CDR1 is SEHNR and CDR2 is FQNEAQ (reference sequence). This CDR3 is 11 amino acids long. CDR3 sequence: CASSLVNEQYF. The CDR3 region has the DNA TGTGCCAGCAGCTTAGTCAACGAGCAGTACTTC.

The rearrangement links TRBV4-1 to TRBJ2-5, with a possible D match to TRBD2 (5 bases). CDR1 MGHRA and CDR2 YSYEKL come from the germline V gene. CDR3 length equals 13 residues. Trimming cost V 3 bases and J 4 bases, with 9 bases left between them. The CDR3 DNA sequence: TGCGCCAGCAGCCAGAGGGCTGGAGAGACCCAGTACTTC. It is translated as CASSQRAGETQYF.

The V gene is TRBV28, the J gene TRBJ1-2, with 7 positions matching TRBD1. The length of the CDR3 is 12 residues. CDR1 is MDHEN, CDR2 SYDVKM, per germline. Germline trimming cut 6 bases from V and 8 bases from J; bases unmatched to any gene: 6. The CDR3 bases are TGTGCCAGCAGGGCGGGAGGGGGCGGCTACACCTTC. Amino acids: CASRAGGGGYTF.

This clone was detected once. The chain links TRBV4-1 to TRBJ2-7; the D gene is possibly TRBD2 (6 bases). Germline loops: CDR1 MGHRA, CDR2 YSYEKL. V was trimmed by 1 base and J by 7 bases, leaving 11 bases between them. This CDR3 comprises 13 residues. The CDR3 here is CASSQGDSGEQYF. For the CDR3, the DNA is TGCGCCAGCAGCCAAGGGGACTCGGGGGAGCAGTACTTC.

The V gene is TRBV10-3, the J gene TRBJ2-7; 11 nucleotides line up with TRBD2. The J segment lost 4 bases and the V segment lost 2 bases, leaving 4 bases of the junction unmatched. CDR3 length equals 15 residues. Germline V CDR1 and CDR2: ENHRY, SYGVKD. The CDR3 loop is CAISEPTSGDYEQYF. CDR3 bases: TGTGCCATCAGTGAGCCGACTAGCGGGGATTACGAGCAGTACTTC.

The chain has TRBV25-1 and TRBJ1-1, with D possibly being TRBD1 (6 bases). CDR1 is MGHDK, CDR2 SYGVNS, per germline. V was clipped by 3 bases and J by 1 base, with 12 bases between them. This CDR3 comprises 15 residues. The CDR3 sequence is CASSDGQTPNTEAFF. The CDR3 DNA sequence: TGTGCCAGCAGTGACGGACAGACCCCGAACACTGAAGCTTTCTTT. Based on the CDR3 plus reference TRBV25-1 and TRBJ1-1, the full variable domain is EADIYQTPRYLVIGTGKKITLECSQTMGHDKMYWYQQDPGMELHLIHYSYGVNSTEKGDLSSESTVSRIRTEHFPLTLESARPSHTSQYLCASSDGQTPNTEAFFGQGTRLTVV.

Comments on this clone: Other DNA sequences in this specimen translate into the identical CDR3. V gene TRBV6-5 combines with J gene TRBJ2-7; tentatively, D is TRBD1 or TRBD2 (5 bases each). The V gene's germline CDR1 is MNHEY and CDR2 SVGAGI. The CDR3 contains 13 residues. V lost 2 bases and J lost 1, with 6 bases in between. CDR3 protein: CASSYGGSYEQYF. The CDR3 bases are TGTGCCAGCAGTTACGGGGGATCCTACGAGCAGTACTTC.